Listed below are T cell receptor beta chains from one sample, sequenced in a study of identifying expanded T cells in peripheral blood. Here immunoSEQ multiplex PCR was the method, and the copy in TCRdb shows in-frame clones only, minus some. The table has tens of thousands of clones, approximately 90% seen once; the top ten hold roughly 19%. What was sequenced was blood. All receptors derive from a person between 18 and 75 years old in good health. The CDR3 runs from the conserved cysteine through the conserved F or W. D genes are given only for firm matches. Where a row states a size, it is once, few, many or the class of an expanded clone; other rows omit it.

CDR3nt	CDR3aa	abundance	v_gene	j_gene	d_gene
TGTGCCAGCAGCTTATATTTGGGGACAGGGCTCTACGAGCAGTACTTC	CASSLYLGTGLYEQYF	-	TRBV7-9	TRBJ2-7	TRBD1
TGCGCCAGCAGCCAAGATGTGGGGGCTGGGGCCAACGTCCTGACTTTC	CASSQDVGAGANVLTF	-	TRBV4-3	TRBJ2-6	-
TGTGCCTGGAGTGTACGGGACAATCAGCCCCAGCATTTT	CAWSVRDNQPQHF	-	TRBV30	TRBJ1-5	-
TGCGCCAGCAGCTTGGCCGGTACGTCCTACAATGAGCAGTTCTTC	CASSLAGTSYNEQFF	-	TRBV5-1	TRBJ2-1	-
TGTGCCACTCGGCGGAAAAATGAGCAGTTCTTC	CATRRKNEQFF	once	TRBV6-4	TRBJ2-1	-
TGTGCCAGCAGTTTATTTCGTCTGAGCTCCTATAATTCACCCCTCCACTTT	CASSLFRLSSYNSPLHF	-	TRBV27	TRBJ1-6	-
TGTGCCAGCAGCCTAGGTGGGGCCAACGTCCTGACTTTC	CASSLGGANVLTF	few	TRBV28	TRBJ2-6	-
TGTGCCAGCAGTGTATTGGTTAGCTCCTACGAGCAGTACTTC	CASSVLVSSYEQYF	-	TRBV6-1	TRBJ2-7	-
TGCGCCAGCAGCTTGGGTAGCGGAGATACGCAGTATTTT	CASSLGSGDTQYF	-	TRBV5-1	TRBJ2-3	-
TGCAGCGTTGCCAATTTATATGAGACCCAGTACTTC	CSVANLYETQYF	-	TRBV29-1	TRBJ2-5	-
TGCGCCAGCAGCCGGGACCCGGGACATCACTACGAGCAGTACTTC	CASSRDPGHHYEQYF	once	TRBV4-3	TRBJ2-7	-
TGTGCCAGCAGTTTGTTCTTGGCCAATTCACCCCTCCACTTT	CASSLFLANSPLHF	-	TRBV28	TRBJ1-6	-
TGTGCCAGCAGTGAGTACCAGGGGGTCGGGTTTCCTGGAAACACCATATATTTT	CASSEYQGVGFPGNTIYF	-	TRBV25-1	TRBJ1-3	TRBD1
TGTGCCAGCAGCAGGATACAGGACTCCTATAATTCACCCCTCCACTTT	CASSRIQDSYNSPLHF	-	TRBV5-4	TRBJ1-6	-
TGTGCCAGCAGCTTTCAGGGGGTTTCGAACACCGGGGAGCTGTTTTTT	CASSFQGVSNTGELFF	-	TRBV5-6	TRBJ2-2	TRBD1
TGTGCCAGCAGCTTGACCGGGACAGGGGGCTCCCTCCGGCAGTACTTC	CASSLTGTGGSLRQYF	-	TRBV11-1	TRBJ2-7	TRBD1
TGTGCCACCAGCCTCAAAGTCGGTCGACGTTCCCTAGCGGGGGGTCTCAACTTC	CATSLKVGRRSLAGGLNF	-	TRBV15	TRBJ2-7	TRBD2
TGTGCCAGCAGCGTAGGTGGGGACAGTAATGAAAAACTGTTTTTT	CASSVGGDSNEKLFF	-	TRBV9	TRBJ1-4	TRBD1
TGTGCCAGCAGCTTAAGCTGGAGCAACTATGGCTACACCTTC	CASSLSWSNYGYTF	-	TRBV7-2	TRBJ1-2	-
TGTGCCTGGAGCCCGGGGACTCAAAATTCACCCCTCCACTTT	CAWSPGTQNSPLHF	-	TRBV30	TRBJ1-6	-
TGTGCCAGCACCTTAGGGGCGGGGCAGGGGGCCAGCGAGCAGTACTTC	CASTLGAGQGASEQYF	-	TRBV7-2	TRBJ2-7	TRBD1
TGTGCCAGCAGCTTAAAGCAGGGGGCGGATACTGAAGCTTTCTTT	CASSLKQGADTEAFF	once	TRBV7-9	TRBJ1-1	TRBD1
TGTGCCAGCAGCCTTCGCAGACCAACTAATGAAAAACTGTTTTTT	CASSLRRPTNEKLFF	-	TRBV6-5	TRBJ1-4	-
TGTGCCAGCTCCAGGGTACCCCAAGAGACCCAGTACTTC	CASSRVPQETQYF	-	TRBV6-4	TRBJ2-5	-
TGTGCCAGCTCACCAAGGGACGGAAGTAATGAAAAACTGTTTTTT	CASSPRDGSNEKLFF	-	TRBV18	TRBJ1-4	-
TGTGCCAGAAGTACCCCTCTGGACAGGCTATCCTATGGCTACACCTTC	CARSTPLDRLSYGYTF	-	TRBV5-3	TRBJ1-2	TRBD1
TGTGCCAGCGGGGACAGGGGGCCTGGGGCCAACGTCCTGACTTTC	CASGDRGPGANVLTF	-	TRBV28	TRBJ2-6	TRBD1
TGTGCCAGCAGCGTAGGTGGGGGGCCAGATACGCAGTATTTT	CASSVGGGPDTQYF	once	TRBV9	TRBJ2-3	-